This T cell receptor (beta chain) comes out of a study of T cell changes during pregnancy in multiple sclerosis. Germline CDR1 reads SGDLS; CDR2 reads YYNGEE. The V gene lost 0 bases and the J gene lost 5 bases, with 14 bases spanning the gap. The CDR3 loop spans 15 amino acids. Only in-frame clones appear in the TCRdb table, and some are missing; sequencing was by immunoSEQ multiplex PCR. Among around 30,000 clones, roughly 91% were seen once, and the ten largest hold around 0.43%. The sample was CD4+ T cells from peripheral blood mononuclear cells, taken in the second trimester of pregnancy. V usage is TRBV9 and J usage is TRBJ2-5, with TRBD1 as a possible D gene (6 bases). The TCR sequence derives from a female donor with multiple sclerosis, enrolled in a pregnancy study. The CDR3 bases are TGTGCCAGCAGCGTAGGCACAGGGTCTACGGAGACCCAGTACTTC. This gives the protein CASSVGTGSTETQYF.